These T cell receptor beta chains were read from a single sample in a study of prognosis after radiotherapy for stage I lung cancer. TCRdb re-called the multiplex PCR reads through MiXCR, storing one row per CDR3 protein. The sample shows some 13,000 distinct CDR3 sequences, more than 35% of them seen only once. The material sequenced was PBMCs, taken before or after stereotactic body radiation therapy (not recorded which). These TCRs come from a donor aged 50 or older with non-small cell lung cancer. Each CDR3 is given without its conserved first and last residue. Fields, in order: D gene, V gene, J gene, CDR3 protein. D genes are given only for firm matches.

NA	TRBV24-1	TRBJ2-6	ATSDPHRGLFAQSGANVLT
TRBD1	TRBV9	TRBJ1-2	ASSVGPGTEYGYT
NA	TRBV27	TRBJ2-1	ASSLSSAVGEQF
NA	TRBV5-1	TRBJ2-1	ASRLAGGWDEQF
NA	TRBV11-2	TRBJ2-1	ASSLTGGNEQF
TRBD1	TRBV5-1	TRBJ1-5	ASSSGTGFNQPQH
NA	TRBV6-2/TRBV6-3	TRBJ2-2	ASRTADYTFRNTGELF
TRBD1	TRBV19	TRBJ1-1	ASRTGAGTEAF
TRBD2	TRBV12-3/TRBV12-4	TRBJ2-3	ASSFSVGLAGRTDTQY
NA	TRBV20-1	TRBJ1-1	SASPPRETEAF
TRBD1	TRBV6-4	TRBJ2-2	ASRDRTGGDTGELF
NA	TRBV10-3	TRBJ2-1	AIRNSGSYNEQF
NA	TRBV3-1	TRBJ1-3	ASSQPGGSGNTIY
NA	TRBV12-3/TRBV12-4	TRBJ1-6	ASSRTGRLEPLH
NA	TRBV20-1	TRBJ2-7	SARPGAREQY
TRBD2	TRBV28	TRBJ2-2	ASSPPPASGWTNTGELF
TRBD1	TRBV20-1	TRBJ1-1	SASRGLTEAF
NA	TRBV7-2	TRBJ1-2	ASSAQGMANYGYT
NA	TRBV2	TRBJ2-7	ASSELYELY